Each of the 27 T cell receptor beta chains below was sequenced from the same sample in a study of cytomegalovirus exposure and HLA in healthy donors. 13 Jbeta primers and 60 Vbeta primers were used for the PCR. The data were produced by immunoSEQ multiplex PCR, yet TCRdb's version contains in-frame clones alone and is incomplete. Of 90,000 or so clones in the sample, nearly 80% were seen once. The sequenced material came from PBMCs. These receptors were obtained from a female donor in good health and CMV-seronegative.

This clone appeared a few times. This chain uses TRBV6-1 with TRBJ1-4; TRBD1 might be the D (6 bases). CDR3 length equals 16 residues. Trimming took off 0 bases at V and 7 bases at J, with 15 bases between the two ends. Per the germline V gene, CDR1 is MNHNS and CDR2 is SASEGT. The CDR3 coding sequence is TGTGCCAGCAGTGAAGCTATTCAGGGGTGGGGTGAAAAACTGTTTTTT. Residues: CASSEAIQGWGEKLFF.

This clone was recorded once. V is TRBV25-1 and J is TRBJ1-4; D gene uncertain. Germline V gene sequence: CDR1 MGHDK, CDR2 SYGVNS. The CDR3 has 13 amino acids. The V gene lost 6 bases and the J gene lost 5 bases, with 10 bases spanning the gap. The CDR3 sequence is CASSWGANEKLFF. The CDR3 DNA is TGTGCCAGCAGCTGGGGAGCGAATGAAAAACTGTTTTTT.

The chain has TRBV7-2 and TRBJ2-5, with a possible D match to TRBD2 (7 bases). The CDR3 consists of 16 residues. V lost 4 bases and J 9 bases, leaving 24 bases between the germline ends. Germline V CDR1 and CDR2: SGHTA, FQGNSA. In DNA form, the CDR3 reads TGTGCCAGCAGCTCCTGGGACATGAGCGGGACCAAGGCCCAGTACTTC. Its translation: CASSSWDMSGTKAQYF. The full variable domain, rest sourced from reference TRBV7-2 and TRBJ2-5, is GAGVSQSPSNKVTEKGKDVELRCDPISGHTALYWYRQSLGQGLEFLIYFQGNSAPDKSGLPSDRFSAERTGGSVSTLTIQRTQQEDSAVYLCASSSWDMSGTKAQYFGPGTRLLVL.

The rearrangement uses TRBV5-1 and TRBJ2-2; the match to TRBD2 covers 7 bases. CDR1 is SGHRS, CDR2 YFSETQ, per germline. J lost 4 bases, V lost 6 bases, and 18 bases had no gene match. CDR3 length: 18 residues. The CDR3 DNA sequence: TGCGCCAGCAACGGCGGGGGACTCGTTGGTAGTCGCACCGGGGAGCTGTTTTTT. Translated, it gives CASNGGGLVGSRTGELFF.

This chain connects TRBV19 to TRBJ1-4; 7 nucleotides align to TRBD1. The germline V gene has CDR1 LNHDA and CDR2 SQIVND (reference sequence). The CDR3 has 14 amino acids. Unmatched junction bases numbered 3, after V lost 6 bases and J lost 2 bases. CDR3 coding DNA: TGTGCCAGTAGAGGACAGGATACTAATGAAAAACTGTTTTTT. This gives the protein CASRGQDTNEKLFF. The entire variable domain, with the rest obtained from reference TRBV19 and TRBJ1-4, is as follows: DGGITQSPKYLFRKEGQNVTLSCEQNLNHDAMYWYRQDPGQGLRLIYYSQIVNDFQKGDIAEGYSVSREKKESFPLTVTSAQKNPTAFYLCASRGQDTNEKLFFGSGTQLSVL.

V is TRBV6-1 and J is TRBJ2-7, with 10 bases matching TRBD1. There are 15 residues in the CDR3. V lost 6 bases, J lost 2 bases, and 7 bases stayed unmatched. Per germline, CDR1 MNHNS and CDR2 SASEGT. The CDR3 DNA reads TGTGCCAGCAGCCGAGAGGGACAGGGGACCTACGAGCAGTACTTC. It encodes CASSREGQGTYEQYF.

This chain links TRBV28 with TRBJ1-5, with TRBD1 matching over 10 bases. CDR3 length: 15 residues. With 5 bases clipped from V and 2 bases from J, the junction kept 3 bases outside the gene matches. Germline CDR1 MDHEN, CDR2 SYDVKM. CDR3: CASSPGTGGNQPQHF. CDR3 bases: TGTGCCAGCAGTCCCGGGACAGGGGGCAATCAGCCCCAGCATTTT.

In its sample, this clone was seen once. V and J are TRBV6-6 and TRBJ1-1, with D possibly TRBD1 on 5 matching bases. Trimming shortened V by 5 bases and J by 3 bases, and 16 bases separated the two germline ends. Per the germline V gene, CDR1 is MNHNY and CDR2 is SVGAGI (reference sequence). The CDR3 length is 15 residues. CDR3 DNA: TGTGCCAGCAGTGGACACGAACGGGCACACACTGAAGCTTTCTTT. Translated, it gives CASSGHERAHTEAFF.

The table lists this clone with a count of one. This sequence joins TRBV9 and TRBJ2-7; TRBD2 matches at 7 bases. The CDR3 is made up of 11 amino acids. CDR1 is SGDLS and CDR2 is YYNGEE in the germline V gene. Losses at the gene ends were 3 bases for V and 7 bases for J; bases not matched to a gene: 1. The CDR3 reads CASSASGEQYF. CDR3 in DNA: TGTGCCAGCAGCGCTAGCGGAGAGCAGTACTTC.

A single count supports this clone. The chain employs TRBV5-8 and TRBJ2-1, with D possibly matching TRBD1 (6 bases). Per the germline V gene, CDR1 is SGHTS and CDR2 is YDEGEE. This CDR3 is 16 amino acids long. V was cut by 0 bases and J by 0 bases, with 10 bases left in between. In DNA, the CDR3 is TGTGCCAGCAGCTTGGACAGGGCCCTCTCCTACAATGAGCAGTTCTTC. Translating gives CASSLDRALSYNEQFF.

The count of this clone is one. This sequence joins TRBV5-4 and TRBJ2-7; 8 bases match TRBD2. Trimming cost V 4 bases and J 5 bases; bases outside gene matches: 5. The germline CDR1 and CDR2 sequences are SGHNT and YYREEE (reference sequence). CDR3 length: 13 residues. This CDR3 is CASSAPGLDEQYF. The CDR3 nucleotides read TGTGCCAGCAGCGCTCCGGGACTAGACGAGCAGTACTTC. Full variable domain (rest looked up from reference TRBV5-4 and TRBJ2-7): ETGVTQSPTHLIKTRGQQVTLRCSSQSGHNTVSWYQQALGQGPQFIFQYYREEENGRGNFPPRFSGLQFPNYSSELNVNALELDDSALYLCASSAPGLDEQYFGPGTRLTVT.

A single count supports this clone. The rearrangement links TRBV2 to TRBJ2-2; a possible D gene is TRBD2 (5 bases). Germline CDR1 is SNHLY and CDR2 is FYNNEI. With 6 bases removed from V and 1 base from J, the gap between germline ends came to 12 bases. The CDR3 sequence is 15 residues long. CDR3 residues: CASRTLSGNTGELFF. The CDR3 DNA reads TGTGCCAGCAGAACTCTCAGCGGGAACACCGGGGAGCTGTTTTTT.

V is TRBV7-2 and J is TRBJ1-2, with a weak D call TRBD1 (6 bases). The CDR3 runs to 13 residues. Trimming left V 5 bases short and J 7 bases short, with 14 bases between. The germline gives CDR1 SGHTA, CDR2 FQGNSA. In DNA, the CDR3 is TGTGCCAGCAGCCTCAGCCGGACAGCTGGCTACACCTTC. Encoded protein: CASSLSRTAGYTF.

This clone was seen just once. This sequence joins TRBV6-1 and TRBJ2-1; 13 bases match TRBD2. The V gene's germline CDR1 is MNHNS and CDR2 SASEGT. The junction had 2 bases not matched to a gene; V was cut back by 2 bases and J by 7 bases. This CDR3 has 15 residues. The CDR3 bases are TGTGCCAGCAGTGAAAGACTAGCGGGAGGTAATGAGCAGTTCTTC. Protein: CASSERLAGGNEQFF.

The rearrangement joins TRBV5-6 to TRBJ2-2; the D gene is possibly TRBD2 (5 bases). This CDR3 has 14 amino acids. Between the trimmed V and J ends, which lost 1 base and 1 base, there was a span of 5 bases. CDR1 SGHDT and CDR2 YYEEEE come from the germline V gene. The CDR3 protein is CASSLRGNTGELFF. The CDR3 bases are TGTGCCAGCAGCTTGCGGGGGAACACCGGGGAGCTGTTTTTT.

This clone was recorded a few times. The chain couples TRBV11-1 to TRBJ2-3, with a weak D call TRBD2 (5 bases). The CDR3 length is 11 residues. Germline V gene data show CDR1 as SGHAT and CDR2 as FQDESV (reference sequence). V was clipped by 5 bases and J by 11 bases, with 11 bases between them. The CDR3 DNA is TGTGCCAGCAGCACCGTTGAGGGGCAGTATTTT. Its protein product is CASSTVEGQYF.

The V and J genes are TRBV14 and TRBJ2-5; D remains unclear. This CDR3 is 13 amino acids long. Trimming pared 4 bases from V and 7 bases from J, leaving 13 bases between. The germline V gene encodes CDR1 SGHDN and CDR2 FVKESK. CDR3: CASSPGSHGTQYF. The CDR3 DNA follows: TGTGCCAGCAGCCCAGGATCACATGGGACCCAGTACTTC. Complete variable domain (other parts from reference TRBV14 and TRBJ2-5): EAGVTQFPSHSVIEKGQTVTLRCDPISGHDNLYWYRRVMGKEIKFLLHFVKESKQDESGMPNNRFLAERTGGTYSTLKVQPAELEDSGVYFCASSPGSHGTQYFGPGTRLLVL.

The rearrangement links TRBV5-4 to TRBJ1-2, with TRBD1 matching over 10 bases. The germline CDR1 and CDR2 sequences are SGHNT and YYREEE (reference sequence). The CDR3 is 14 residues long. Trimming took 7 bases from V and 8 from J; bases not matched to a gene: 11. The CDR3 sequence: CASGWDRQGAGYTF. CDR3 coding DNA: TGTGCCAGCGGTTGGGACAGACAGGGGGCGGGCTACACCTTC.

This chain uses TRBV27 with TRBJ2-6; weak D call: TRBD1 (5 bases). With 5 bases removed from V and 2 bases from J, the gap between germline ends came to 13 bases. The CDR3 consists of 16 residues. CDR1 MNHEY and CDR2 SMNVEV come from the germline V gene (reference sequence). The CDR3 region is CASSTLDRTGANVLTF. CDR3 in DNA: TGTGCCAGCAGTACCCTCGACAGAACTGGGGCCAACGTCCTGACTTTC. The full variable domain, completed using reference TRBV27 and TRBJ2-6, is EAQVTQNPRYLITVTGKKLTVTCSQNMNHEYMSWYRQDPGLGLRQIYYSMNVEVTDKGDVPEGYKVSRKEKRNFPLILESPSPNQTSLYFCASSTLDRTGANVLTFGAGSRLTVL.

This clone was recorded a few times. The J gene is TRBJ1-3, the V gene TRBV7-2; D uncertain. The length of the CDR3 is 14 residues. The germline CDR1 and CDR2 sequences are SGHTA and FQGNSA. V dropped 3 bases and J dropped 4 bases, with 10 bases sitting between them. The CDR3 bases are TGTGCCAGCAGCTTCACCCAACAGGGAAACACCATATATTTT. It yields the protein CASSFTQQGNTIYF.

This clone was found a few times. The chain uses TRBV30 and TRBJ1-5; 11 bases fit TRBD1. This CDR3 spans 14 amino acids. V was clipped by 5 bases and J by 4 bases; unmatched bases: 4. The germline V gene has CDR1 GTSNPN and CDR2 SVGIG (reference sequence). The CDR3 region has the DNA TGTGCCTGGGGACAGGGGGCCCCTAATCAGCCCCAGCATTTT. Protein: CAWGQGAPNQPQHF.

J is TRBJ2-1 and V is TRBV4-3; D is possibly TRBD2 (6 bases). The CDR3 is made up of 17 amino acids. Germline values: CDR1 LGHNA, CDR2 YSLEER. V gave up 3 bases and J gave up 0 bases, with 15 bases separating them. This CDR3 reads CASSQGPRGSSYNEQFF. The CDR3 region has the DNA TGCGCCAGCAGCCAGGGGCCCCGGGGGAGCTCCTACAATGAGCAGTTCTTC.

This chain uses TRBV7-9 with TRBJ2-3; D may be TRBD1 (5 bases). Germline CDR1 SEHNR, CDR2 FQNEAQ (reference sequence). The CDR3 contains 17 residues. The V end was cut by 1 base, the J end by 9 bases, with 23 bases between. CDR3 sequence: CASSLDGARALFPTQYF. The CDR3 DNA follows: TGTGCCAGCAGCTTAGACGGAGCCAGGGCTCTCTTCCCGACGCAGTATTTT.

The chain has TRBV27 and TRBJ2-3; D is undetermined. V shed 6 bases and J shed 8 bases, with 12 bases lying between them. CDR3 length: 12 residues. The germline V gene encodes CDR1 MNHEY and CDR2 SMNVEV (reference sequence). This chain's CDR3 is CASSRQGGTQYF. The CDR3 nucleotides are TGTGCCAGCAGCCGACAAGGTGGTACGCAGTATTTT.

This clone was seen a single time. The chain couples TRBV18 to TRBJ2-1, with D possibly matching TRBD1 (6 bases). In germline, CDR1 is KGHSH, CDR2 LQKENI. Trimming pared 2 bases from V and 5 bases from J, leaving 13 bases between. CDR3 length: 15 amino acids. This chain's CDR3 is CASSPLAGVHNEQFF. In DNA form, the CDR3 reads TGTGCCAGCTCACCATTAGCAGGGGTCCACAATGAGCAGTTCTTC.

This chain uses TRBV6-5 with TRBJ1-5; D might be TRBD1 (5 bases). V lost 0 bases to trimming and J lost 9 bases, with 9 bases between them. CDR1 is MNHEY and CDR2 is SVGAGI in the germline V gene. This CDR3 contains 13 residues. In DNA form, the CDR3 reads TGTGCCAGCAGTTACTCCGTAACAGGGCCCCAGCATTTT. As protein: CASSYSVTGPQHF.

There are a few counts of this clone. The chain couples TRBV5-1 to TRBJ1-1, with 7 bases lining up with TRBD1. The germline V gene encodes CDR1 SGHRS and CDR2 YFSETQ. J gave up 0 bases and V 2 bases, and 4 bases lay outside the gene matches. The CDR3 has 15 residues. In DNA, the CDR3 is TGCGCCAGCAGCTTTACGGGACAGTTGAACACTGAAGCTTTCTTT. Amino acid sequence: CASSFTGQLNTEAFF.